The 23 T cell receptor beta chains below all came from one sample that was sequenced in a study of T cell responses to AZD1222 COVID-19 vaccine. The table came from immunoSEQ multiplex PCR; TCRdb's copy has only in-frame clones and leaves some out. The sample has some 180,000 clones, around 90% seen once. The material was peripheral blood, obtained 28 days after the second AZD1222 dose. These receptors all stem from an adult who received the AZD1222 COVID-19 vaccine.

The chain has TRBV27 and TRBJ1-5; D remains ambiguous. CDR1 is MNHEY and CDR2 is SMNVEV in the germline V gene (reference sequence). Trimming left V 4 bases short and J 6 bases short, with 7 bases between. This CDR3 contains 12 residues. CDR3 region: CASSYSGQPQHF. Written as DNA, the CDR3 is TGTGCCAGCAGTTATTCGGGTCAGCCCCAGCATTTT.

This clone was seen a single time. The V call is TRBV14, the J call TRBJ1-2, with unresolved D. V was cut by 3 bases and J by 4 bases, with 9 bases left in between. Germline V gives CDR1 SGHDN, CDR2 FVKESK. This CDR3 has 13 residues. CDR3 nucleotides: TGTGCCAGCAGCCAGGCCGTATCCTATGGCTACACCTTC. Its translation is CASSQAVSYGYTF.

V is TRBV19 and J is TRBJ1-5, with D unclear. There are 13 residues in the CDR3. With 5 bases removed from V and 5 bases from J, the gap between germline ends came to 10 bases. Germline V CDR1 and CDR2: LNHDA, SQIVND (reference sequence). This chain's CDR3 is CASSPLRYQPQHF. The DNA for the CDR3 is TGTGCCAGTAGTCCACTCAGGTATCAGCCCCAGCATTTT.

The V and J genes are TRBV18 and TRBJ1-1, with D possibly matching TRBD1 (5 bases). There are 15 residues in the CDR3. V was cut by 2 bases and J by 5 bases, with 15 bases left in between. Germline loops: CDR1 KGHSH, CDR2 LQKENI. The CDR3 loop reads CASSPGPGLETEAFF. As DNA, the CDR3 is TGTGCCAGCTCACCAGGTCCAGGGCTTGAGACTGAAGCTTTCTTT. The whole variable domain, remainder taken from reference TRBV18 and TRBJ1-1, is NAGVMQNPRHLVRRRGQEARLRCSPMKGHSHVYWYRQLPEEGLKFMVYLQKENIIDESGMPKERFSAEFPKEGPSILRIQQVVRGDSAAYFCASSPGPGLETEAFFGQGTRLTVV.

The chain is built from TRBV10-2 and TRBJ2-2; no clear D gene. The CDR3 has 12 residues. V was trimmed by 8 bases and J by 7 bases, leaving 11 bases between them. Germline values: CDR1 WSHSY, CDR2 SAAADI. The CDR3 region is CASGWSGGELFF. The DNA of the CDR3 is TGCGCCAGCGGCTGGTCCGGCGGGGAGCTGTTTTTT.

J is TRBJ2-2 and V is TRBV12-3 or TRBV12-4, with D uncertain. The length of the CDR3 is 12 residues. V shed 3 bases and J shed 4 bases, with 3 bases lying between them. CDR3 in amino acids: CASSFRTGELFF. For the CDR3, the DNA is TGTGCCAGCAGTTTCCGCACCGGGGAGCTGTTTTTT.

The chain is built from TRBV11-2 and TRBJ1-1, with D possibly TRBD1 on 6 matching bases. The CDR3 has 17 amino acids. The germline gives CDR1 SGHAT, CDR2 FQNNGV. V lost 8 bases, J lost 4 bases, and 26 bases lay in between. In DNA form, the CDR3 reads TGTGCCAGCCTCTTGGGGGCCTTTACGGGGGCGGGCACTGAAGCTTTCTTT. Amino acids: CASLLGAFTGAGTEAFF. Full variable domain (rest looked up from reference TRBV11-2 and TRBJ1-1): EAGVAQSPRYKIIEKRQSVAFWCNPISGHATLYWYQQILGQGPKLLIQFQNNGVVDDSQLPKDRFSAERLKGVDSTLKIQPAKLEDSAVYLCASLLGAFTGAGTEAFFGQGTRLTVV.

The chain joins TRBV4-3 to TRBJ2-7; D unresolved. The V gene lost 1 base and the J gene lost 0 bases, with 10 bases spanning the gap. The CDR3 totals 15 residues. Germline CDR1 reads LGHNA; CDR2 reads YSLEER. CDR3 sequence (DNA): TGCGCCAGCAGCCAAGCGGACGGCGTCTCCTACGAGCAGTACTTC. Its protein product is CASSQADGVSYEQYF.

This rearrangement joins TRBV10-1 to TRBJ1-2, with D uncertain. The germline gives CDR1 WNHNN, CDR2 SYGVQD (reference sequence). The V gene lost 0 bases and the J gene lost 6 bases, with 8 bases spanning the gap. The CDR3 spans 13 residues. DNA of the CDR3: TGCGCCAGCAGTGAGTCCAGACGACATGGCTACACCTTC. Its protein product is CASSESRRHGYTF.

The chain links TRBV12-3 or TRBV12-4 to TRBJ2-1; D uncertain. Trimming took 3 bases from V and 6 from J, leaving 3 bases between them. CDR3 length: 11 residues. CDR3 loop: CASSLPNEQFF. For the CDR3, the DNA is TGTGCCAGCAGTTTGCCCAATGAGCAGTTCTTC.

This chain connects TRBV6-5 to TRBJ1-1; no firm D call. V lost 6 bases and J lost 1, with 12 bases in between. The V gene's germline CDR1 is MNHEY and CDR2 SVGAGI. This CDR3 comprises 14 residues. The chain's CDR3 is CASSPDTWNTEAFF. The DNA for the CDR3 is TGTGCCAGCAGCCCCGACACCTGGAACACTGAAGCTTTCTTT.

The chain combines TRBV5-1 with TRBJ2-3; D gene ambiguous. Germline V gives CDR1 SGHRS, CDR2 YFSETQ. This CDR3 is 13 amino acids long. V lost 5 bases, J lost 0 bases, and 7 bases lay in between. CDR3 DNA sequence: TGCGCCAGCAGTACTATTAGCACAGATACGCAGTATTTT. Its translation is CASSTISTDTQYF.

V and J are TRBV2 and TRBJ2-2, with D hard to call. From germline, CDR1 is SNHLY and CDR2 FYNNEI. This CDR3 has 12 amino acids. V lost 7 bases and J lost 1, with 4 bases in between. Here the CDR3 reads CASTGNTGELFF. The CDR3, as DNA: TGTGCCAGCACGGGGAACACCGGGGAGCTGTTTTTT.

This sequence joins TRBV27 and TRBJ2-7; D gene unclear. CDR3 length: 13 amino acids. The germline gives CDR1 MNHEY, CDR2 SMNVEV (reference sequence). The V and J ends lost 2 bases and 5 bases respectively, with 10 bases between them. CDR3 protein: CASSLTGSHEQYF. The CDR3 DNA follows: TGTGCCAGCAGTTTAACCGGGTCCCACGAGCAGTACTTC.

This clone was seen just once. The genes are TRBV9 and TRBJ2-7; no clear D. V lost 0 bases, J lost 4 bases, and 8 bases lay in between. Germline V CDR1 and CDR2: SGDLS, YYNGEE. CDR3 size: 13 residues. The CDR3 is CASSVASEYEQYF. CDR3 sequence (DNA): TGTGCCAGCAGCGTAGCAAGTGAGTACGAGCAGTACTTC. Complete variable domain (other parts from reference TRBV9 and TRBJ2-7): DSGVTQTPKHLITATGQRVTLRCSPRSGDLSVYWYQQSLDQGLQFLIQYYNGEERAKGNILERFSAQQFPDLHSELNLSSLELGDSALYFCASSVASEYEQYFGPGTRLTVT.

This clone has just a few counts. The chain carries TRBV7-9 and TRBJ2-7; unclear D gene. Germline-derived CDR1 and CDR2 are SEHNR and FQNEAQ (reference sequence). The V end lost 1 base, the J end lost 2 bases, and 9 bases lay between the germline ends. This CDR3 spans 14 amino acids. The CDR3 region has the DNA TGTGCCAGCAGCTTAGATATCGGCCCCTACGAGCAGTACTTC. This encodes CASSLDIGPYEQYF.

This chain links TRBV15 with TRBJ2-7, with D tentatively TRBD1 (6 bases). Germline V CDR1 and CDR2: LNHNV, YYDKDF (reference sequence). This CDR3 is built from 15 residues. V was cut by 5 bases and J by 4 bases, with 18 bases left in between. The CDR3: CATSLMARQGYEQYF. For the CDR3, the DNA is TGTGCCACCAGCCTAATGGCGCGGCAGGGGTACGAGCAGTACTTC.

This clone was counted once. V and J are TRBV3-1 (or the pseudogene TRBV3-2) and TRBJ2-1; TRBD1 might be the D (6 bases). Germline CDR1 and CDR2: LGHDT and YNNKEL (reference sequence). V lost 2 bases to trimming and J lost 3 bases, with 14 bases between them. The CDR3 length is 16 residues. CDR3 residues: CASSQMGTSIYNEQFF. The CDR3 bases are TGTGCCAGCAGCCAAATGGGGACATCAATCTACAATGAGCAGTTCTTC.

Here the CDR3 DNA reads TGTGCCAGTAGGCGGGACAGGGCCTCTGGAAACACCATATATTTT. This sequence encodes CASRRDRASGNTIYF. J is TRBJ1-3 and V is TRBV19; 9 nucleotides align to TRBD1. This CDR3 has 15 residues. The germline gives CDR1 LNHDA, CDR2 SQIVND (reference sequence). V lost 6 bases and J lost 0; bases outside the gene matches: 3.

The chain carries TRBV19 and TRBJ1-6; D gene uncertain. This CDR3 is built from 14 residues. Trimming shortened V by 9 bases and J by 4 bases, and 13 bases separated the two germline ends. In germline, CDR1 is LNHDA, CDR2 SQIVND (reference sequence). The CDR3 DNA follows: TGTGCCAGGGAGGACCGCTTTTATAATTCACCCCTCCACTTT. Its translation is CAREDRFYNSPLHF.

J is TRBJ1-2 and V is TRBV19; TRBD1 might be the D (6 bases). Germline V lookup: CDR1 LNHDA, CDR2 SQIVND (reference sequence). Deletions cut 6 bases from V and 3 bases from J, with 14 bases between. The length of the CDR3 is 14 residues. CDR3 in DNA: TGTGCCAGTAGCCCCGGCACAGGGCACTATGGCTACACCTTC. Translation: CASSPGTGHYGYTF.

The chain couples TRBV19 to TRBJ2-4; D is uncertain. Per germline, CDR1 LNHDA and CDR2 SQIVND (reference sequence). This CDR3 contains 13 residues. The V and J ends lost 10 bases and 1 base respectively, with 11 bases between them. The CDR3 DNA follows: TGTGCCATTTCCGACGGTGCCAAAAACATTCAGTACTTC. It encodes CAISDGAKNIQYF.

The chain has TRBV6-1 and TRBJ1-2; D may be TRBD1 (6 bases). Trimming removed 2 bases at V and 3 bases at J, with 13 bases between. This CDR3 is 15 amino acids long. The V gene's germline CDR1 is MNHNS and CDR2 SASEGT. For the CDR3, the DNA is TGTGCCAGCAGTGAATCATGGGGGCGCGACTATGGCTACACCTTC. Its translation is CASSESWGRDYGYTF.